A single sample gave rise to the 3 T cell receptor beta chains below, sequenced in a study of Graves' ophthalmopathy and Graves' hyperthyroidism (dated by TCRdb to 2017 to 2018). TCRdb records Illumina HiSeq 2000 as the sequencer. For repertoire sequencing, the TCR beta CDR3 regions were amplified from RNA transcripts. A first-round RT-PCR used HTBI primers with the Qiagen OneStep RT-PCR kit, followed by a second-round multiplex PCR, size selection and purification. The raw public reads went through TCRdb reprocessing: fastp at Q25, MiXCR clone calling, in-frame beta chains kept. Under each unique CDR3 protein, matching rows form one entry showing the most common genes and DNA. This sample gives about 480,000 distinct CDR3 sequences in total; under 15% of them show up just once. The ten top clones hold 9.8% of the sample. Sample: blood. The receptors here all came from a woman aged 25 to 39 with Graves' ophthalmopathy. Donor details come from another sample of the same person, matched by shared clones.

This clonotype was detected ten times or more. J is TRBJ1-1 and V is TRBV12-3 or TRBV12-4; 8 nucleotides match TRBD1. V lost 8 bases, J lost 5 bases, and 7 bases stayed unmatched. The CDR3 totals 13 residues. CDR3 in amino acids: CASQGAMGTEAFF. CDR3 nucleotides: TGTGCCAGCCAGGGGGCCATGGGGACTGAAGCTTTCTTT.

This clonotype was observed many times. V is TRBV2 and J is TRBJ2-5, with D unclear. The CDR3 covers 11 residues. The V gene's germline CDR1 is SNHLY and CDR2 FYNNEI. Trimming cost V 2 bases and J 2 bases, with 0 bases left between them. CDR3: CASSEQETQYF. The CDR3 nucleotides are TGTGCCAGCAGTGAACAAGAGACCCAGTACTTC.

This clonotype has at least ten counts. The V and J genes are TRBV7-9 and TRBJ2-7; TRBD2 aligns across 11 bases. The germline V gene has CDR1 SEHNR and CDR2 FQNEAQ (reference sequence). After removal of 4 bases from V and 7 bases from J, the junction contained 9 bases not matched to a gene. The CDR3 sequence is 15 residues long. In DNA form, the CDR3 reads TGTGCCAGCAGCTCTAATAGCGGGAGGGCCAGGGAGCAGTACTTC. The encoded protein is CASSSNSGRAREQYF.